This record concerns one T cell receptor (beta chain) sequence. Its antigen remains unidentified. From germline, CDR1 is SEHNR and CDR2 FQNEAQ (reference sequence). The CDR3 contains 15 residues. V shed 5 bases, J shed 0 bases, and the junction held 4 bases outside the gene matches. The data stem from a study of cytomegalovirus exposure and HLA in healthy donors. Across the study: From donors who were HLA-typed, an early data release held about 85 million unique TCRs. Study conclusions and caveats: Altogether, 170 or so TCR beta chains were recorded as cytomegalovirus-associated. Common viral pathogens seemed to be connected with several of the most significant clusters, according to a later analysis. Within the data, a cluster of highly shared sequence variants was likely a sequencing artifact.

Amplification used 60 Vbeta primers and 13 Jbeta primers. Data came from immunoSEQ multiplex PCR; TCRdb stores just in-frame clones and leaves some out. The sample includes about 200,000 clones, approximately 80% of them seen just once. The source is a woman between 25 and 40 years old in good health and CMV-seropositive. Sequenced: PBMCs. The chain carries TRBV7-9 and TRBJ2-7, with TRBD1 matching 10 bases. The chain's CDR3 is CASSRGTGASYEQYF. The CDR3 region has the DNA TGTGCCAGCAGCAGGGGGACAGGGGCCTCCTACGAGCAGTACTTC.